This T cell receptor beta chain was captured by sequencing in a study of a mutant IDH1 vaccine in newly diagnosed glioma. Overall study context: Sex among treated patients split about 62% male, roughly 38% female; mean age was roughly 42 years. Earlier care involved radiotherapy, temozolomide, or both, and the majority received both.

This CDR3 has 15 residues. The germline gives CDR1 SGHVS, CDR2 FQNEAQ. V gave up 7 bases and J gave up 4 bases; unmatched junction bases: 7. The table came from immunoSEQ multiplex PCR; TCRdb's copy has only in-frame clones and leaves some out. The sample yields approximately 100,000 clones, 80% to 90% seen once. Specified time point: baseline, week 1 (first vaccination visit). The treatment here: pre-vaccination baseline after standard-of-care therapy. The material was PBMCs, obtained from a glioma patient treated with radiotherapy, temozolomide or both. The chain links TRBV7-8 to TRBJ2-7; the match to TRBD2 covers 13 bases. The TCR comes from a woman aged 45-59 years with glioma. In DNA, the CDR3 is TGTGCCAGCATCGCCGGGACTAGCGGGACATACGAGCAGTACTTC. Translating gives CASIAGTSGTYEQYF. Supplemented by reference TRBV7-8 and TRBJ2-7, the full variable domain reads GAGVSQSPRYKVAKRGQDVALRCDPISGHVSLFWYQQALGQGPEFLTYFQNEAQLDKSGLPSDRFFAERPEGSVSTLKIQRTQQEDSAVYLCASIAGTSGTYEQYFGPGTRLTVT.